One sample yielded the 9 T cell receptor beta chains listed below, sequenced in a study of vaccination and CD4 T cells after COVID-19. Their cognate antigens are unknown. Documented treatment: roughly 11-day PBMC culture with coronavirus spike peptide pools or control peptides (ViraFEST assay). One should note that the unexposed donor's CD4+ T cells were collected before the COVID-19 pandemic (2011-2018). Oncomine TCR Beta short-read sequencing was applied to DNA from cultured CD4+ T cells. From CD4+ T cells that had been cultured, genomic DNA was extracted. TCRdb redid the calling of the PCR reads with MiXCR, one entry per CDR3 protein. The sample holds 9,000 to 9,500 distinct CDR3 sequences; 31% are singletons and the top ten take about a fifth. Sample: CD4+ T cells from blood, cultured in vitro. Source of these receptors: a human donor in good health.

This clonotype was recorded a few times. CDR3 in amino acids: CSAPPLAGGSSYNEQFF. In DNA form, the CDR3 reads TGCAGTGCTCCTCCACTAGCGGGAGGGAGCTCCTACAATGAGCAGTTCTTC. This sequence joins TRBV20-1 and TRBJ2-1, with 13 bases matching TRBD2. V trimming: 5 bases; J trimming: 0 bases; junction bases outside the gene matches: 7. The germline V gene has CDR1 DFQATT and CDR2 SNEGSKA (reference sequence). The CDR3 is 17 amino acids.

This clonotype was seen a handful of times. The V and J genes are TRBV20-1 and TRBJ1-1; the match to TRBD1 covers 7 bases. V shed 0 bases and J 1 base; nucleotides not matched to a gene: 5. Germline CDR1 and CDR2: DFQATT and SNEGSKA (reference sequence). The CDR3 length is 15 residues. DNA for the CDR3: TGCAGTGCTAGAGACCCAGGGGGGCGGAACACTGAAGCTTTCTTT. This translates into CSARDPGGRNTEAFF.

The gene calls are TRBV6-5 and TRBJ2-3; TRBD2 aligns across 10 bases. Germline CDR1 reads MNHEY; CDR2 reads SVGAGI. The CDR3 spans 15 residues. With V trimmed by 4 bases and J by 1 base, 2 bases remained unmatched. The CDR3 DNA sequence: TGTGCCAGCAGTTTTCTAGCGGGAGGCACAGATACGCAGTATTTT. Translating gives CASSFLAGGTDTQYF.

The chain has TRBV15 and TRBJ1-2; D is perhaps TRBD1 (5 bases). Trimming removed 2 bases at V and 3 bases at J, with 16 bases between. The CDR3 sequence is 16 residues long. Germline V gene sequence: CDR1 LNHNV, CDR2 YYDKDF (reference sequence). CDR3 sequence reads: CATSRRLGRGDYGYTF. CDR3 coding DNA: TGTGCCACCAGCAGACGCCTAGGGCGGGGGGACTATGGCTACACCTTC.

The rearrangement joins TRBV5-4 to TRBJ2-3, with 7 bases lining up with TRBD2. This CDR3 comprises 16 residues. The V gene end was trimmed by 0 bases and the J gene end by 6 bases; junction bases not matched to a gene: 10. Germline CDR1 SGHNT, CDR2 YYREEE (reference sequence). Here the CDR3 reads CASSLVGREGGDTQYF. The DNA for the CDR3 is TGTGCCAGCAGCTTGGTTGGCAGGGAGGGCGGGGATACGCAGTATTTT.

This chain links TRBV12-3 or TRBV12-4 with TRBJ2-7; 9 nucleotides line up with TRBD2. This CDR3 spans 14 amino acids. After removal of 3 bases from V and 2 bases from J, the junction contained 2 bases not matched to a gene. CDR3 sequence (DNA): TGTGCCAGCAGTTTGACTAGCGGCCCCTACGAGCAGTACTTC. It codes for CASSLTSGPYEQYF.

The V and J genes are TRBV5-1 and TRBJ2-3; D unresolved. Germline CDR1 reads SGHRS; CDR2 reads YFSETQ. The V end lost 4 bases, the J end lost 2 bases, and 17 bases lay between the germline ends. This CDR3 has 16 amino acids. CDR3 sequence (DNA): TGCGCCAGCAGCCTCCGACGGACCTATTCCACAGATACGCAGTATTTT. Translated, it gives CASSLRRTYSTDTQYF.

The V call is TRBV6-1, the J call TRBJ1-4; D may be TRBD1 (5 bases). Trimming cost V 0 bases and J 2 bases, with 7 bases left between them. Germline lookup yields CDR1 MNHNS and CDR2 SASEGT. The CDR3 has 15 amino acids. The CDR3 DNA reads as TGTGCCAGCAGTGAAGCGGAGGGGACTAATGAAAAACTGTTTTTT. Its translation: CASSEAEGTNEKLFF.

This CDR3 is CASSFSGYGYTF. CDR3 in DNA: TGTGCCAGCAGCTTTAGTGGATATGGCTACACCTTC. The chain combines TRBV7-3 with TRBJ1-2; no clear D. Trimming pared 3 bases from V and 5 bases from J, leaving 7 bases between. The CDR3 loop spans 12 amino acids. Looked up from germline, CDR1 is SGHTA and CDR2 is FQGTGA.